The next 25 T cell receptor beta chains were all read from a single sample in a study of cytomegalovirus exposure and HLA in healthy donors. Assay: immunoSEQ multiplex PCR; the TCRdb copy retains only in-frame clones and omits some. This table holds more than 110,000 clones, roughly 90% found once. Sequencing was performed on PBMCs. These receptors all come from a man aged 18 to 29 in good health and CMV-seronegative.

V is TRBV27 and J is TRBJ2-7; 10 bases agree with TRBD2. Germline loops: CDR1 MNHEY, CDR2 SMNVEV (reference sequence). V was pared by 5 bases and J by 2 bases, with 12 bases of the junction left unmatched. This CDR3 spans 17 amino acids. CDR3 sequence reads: CASSGYVSSGSAYEQYF. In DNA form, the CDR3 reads TGTGCCAGCAGTGGATACGTTTCTAGCGGGAGCGCCTACGAGCAGTACTTC.

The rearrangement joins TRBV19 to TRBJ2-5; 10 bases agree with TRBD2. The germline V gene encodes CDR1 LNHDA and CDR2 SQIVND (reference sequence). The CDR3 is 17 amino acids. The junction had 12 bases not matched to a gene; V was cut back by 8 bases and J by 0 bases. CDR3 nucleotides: TGTGCCAGTTCCTGGGGAGTAGCGGGGGGCCACCAAGAGACCCAGTACTTC. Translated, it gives CASSWGVAGGHQETQYF.

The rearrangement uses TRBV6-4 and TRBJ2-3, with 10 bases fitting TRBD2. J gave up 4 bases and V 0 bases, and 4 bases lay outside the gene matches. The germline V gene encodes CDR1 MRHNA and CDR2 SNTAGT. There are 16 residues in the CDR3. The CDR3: CASSDSRAGGADTQYF. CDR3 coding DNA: TGTGCCAGCAGTGACTCGCGAGCGGGAGGGGCAGATACGCAGTATTTT.

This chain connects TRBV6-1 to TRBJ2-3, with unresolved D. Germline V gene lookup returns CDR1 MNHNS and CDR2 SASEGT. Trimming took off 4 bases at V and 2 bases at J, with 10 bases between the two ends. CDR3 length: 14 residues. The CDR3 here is CASSGAGFTDTQYF. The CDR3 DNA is TGTGCCAGCAGTGGGGCAGGATTCACAGATACGCAGTATTTT.

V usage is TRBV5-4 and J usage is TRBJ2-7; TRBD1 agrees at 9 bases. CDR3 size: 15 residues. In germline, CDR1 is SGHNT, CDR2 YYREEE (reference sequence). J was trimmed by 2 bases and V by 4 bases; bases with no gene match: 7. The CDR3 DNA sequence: TGTGCCAGCAGCCCGCCGGACAGGGGACCCTACGAGCAGTACTTC. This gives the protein CASSPPDRGPYEQYF.

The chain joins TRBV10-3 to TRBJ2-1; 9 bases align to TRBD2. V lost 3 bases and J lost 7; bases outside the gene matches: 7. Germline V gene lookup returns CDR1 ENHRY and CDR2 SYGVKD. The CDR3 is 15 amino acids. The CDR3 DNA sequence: TGTGCCATCAGTGAAACGGACAGCGGGGGGAATGAGCAGTTCTTC. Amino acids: CAISETDSGGNEQFF.

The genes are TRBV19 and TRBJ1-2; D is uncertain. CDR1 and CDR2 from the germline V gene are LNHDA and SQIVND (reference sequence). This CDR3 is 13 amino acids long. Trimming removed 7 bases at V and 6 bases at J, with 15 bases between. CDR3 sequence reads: CASNREGGDGYTF. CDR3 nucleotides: TGTGCCAGTAACCGGGAGGGCGGGGATGGCTACACCTTC.

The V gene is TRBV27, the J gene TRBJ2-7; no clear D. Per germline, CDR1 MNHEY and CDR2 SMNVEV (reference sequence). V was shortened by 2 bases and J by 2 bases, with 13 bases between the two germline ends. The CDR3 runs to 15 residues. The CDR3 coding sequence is TGTGCCAGCAGTTTACGGAGCCGGGTCCCCTACGAGCAGTACTTC. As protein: CASSLRSRVPYEQYF.

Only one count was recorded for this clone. This CDR3 reads CASSIDPRGTEAFF. The CDR3 DNA reads as TGTGCCAGCAGTATAGACCCCAGGGGAACTGAAGCTTTCTTT. This chain links TRBV27 with TRBJ1-1; possibly TRBD1 for D (6 bases). V gave up 5 bases and J gave up 5 bases, with 15 bases separating them. The CDR3 totals 14 residues. CDR1 and CDR2 from the germline V gene are MNHEY and SMNVEV (reference sequence).

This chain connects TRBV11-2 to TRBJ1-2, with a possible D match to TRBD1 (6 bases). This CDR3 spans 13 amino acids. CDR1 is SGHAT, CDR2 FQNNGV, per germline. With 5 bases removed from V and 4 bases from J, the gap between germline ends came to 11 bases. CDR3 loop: CASSEDRSYGYTF. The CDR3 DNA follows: TGTGCCAGCAGCGAGGACAGATCCTATGGCTACACCTTC.

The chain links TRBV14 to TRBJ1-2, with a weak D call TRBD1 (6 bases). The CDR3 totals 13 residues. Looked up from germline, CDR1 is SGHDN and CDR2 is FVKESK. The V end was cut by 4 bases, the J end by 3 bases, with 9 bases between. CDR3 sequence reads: CASSPGQHYGYTF. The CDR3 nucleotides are TGTGCCAGCAGCCCGGGACAACACTATGGCTACACCTTC.

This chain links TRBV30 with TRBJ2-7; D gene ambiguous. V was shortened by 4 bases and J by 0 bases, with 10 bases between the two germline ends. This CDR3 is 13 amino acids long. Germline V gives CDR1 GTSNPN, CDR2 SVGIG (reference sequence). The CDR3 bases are TGTGCCTGGAAAGTTGAGGCCTCCTACGAGCAGTACTTC. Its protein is CAWKVEASYEQYF.

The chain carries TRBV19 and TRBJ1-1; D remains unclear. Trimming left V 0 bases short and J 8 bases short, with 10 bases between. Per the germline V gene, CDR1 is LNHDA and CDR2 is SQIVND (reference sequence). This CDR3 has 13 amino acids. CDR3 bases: TGTGCCAGTAGTATAGATGTGGGCAGGGAAGCTTTCTTT. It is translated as CASSIDVGREAFF. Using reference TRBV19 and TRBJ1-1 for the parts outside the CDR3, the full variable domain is DGGITQSPKYLFRKEGQNVTLSCEQNLNHDAMYWYRQDPGQGLRLIYYSQIVNDFQKGDIAEGYSVSREKKESFPLTVTSAQKNPTAFYLCASSIDVGREAFFGQGTRLTVV.

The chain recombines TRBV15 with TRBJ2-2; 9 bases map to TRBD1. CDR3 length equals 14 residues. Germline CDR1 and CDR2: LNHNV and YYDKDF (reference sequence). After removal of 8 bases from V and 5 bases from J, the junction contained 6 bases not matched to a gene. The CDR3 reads CATRDRVETGELFF. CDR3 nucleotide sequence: TGTGCCACCCGGGACAGGGTGGAAACCGGGGAGCTGTTTTTT. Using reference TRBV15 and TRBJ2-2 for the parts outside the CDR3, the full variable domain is DAMVIQNPRYQVTQFGKPVTLSCSQTLNHNVMYWYQQKSSQAPKLLFHYYDKDFNNEADTPDNFQSRRPNTSFCFLDIRSPGLGDTAMYLCATRDRVETGELFFGEGSRLTVL.

The CDR3 reads CASSLAGTTQETQYF. CDR3 sequence (DNA): TGCGCCAGCAGCTTAGCCGGGACTACACAAGAGACCCAGTACTTC. This chain uses TRBV5-1 with TRBJ2-5; 7 bases are shared with TRBD2. V shed 2 bases, J shed 2 bases, and the junction held 6 bases outside the gene matches. The length of the CDR3 is 15 residues. Germline values: CDR1 SGHRS, CDR2 YFSETQ.

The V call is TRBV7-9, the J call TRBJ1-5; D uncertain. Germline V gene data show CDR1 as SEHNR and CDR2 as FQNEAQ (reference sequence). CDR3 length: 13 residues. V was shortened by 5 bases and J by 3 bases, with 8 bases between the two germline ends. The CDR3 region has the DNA TGTGCCAGCAGCAACGACTACAATCAGCCCCAGCATTTT. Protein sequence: CASSNDYNQPQHF.

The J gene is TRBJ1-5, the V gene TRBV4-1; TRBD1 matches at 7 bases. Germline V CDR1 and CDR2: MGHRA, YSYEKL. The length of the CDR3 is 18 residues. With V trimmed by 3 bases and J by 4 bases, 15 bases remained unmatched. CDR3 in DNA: TGCGCCAGCAGCCACTCGGACTTCAGACAGGGCCCTAATCAGCCCCAGCATTTT. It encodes CASSHSDFRQGPNQPQHF.

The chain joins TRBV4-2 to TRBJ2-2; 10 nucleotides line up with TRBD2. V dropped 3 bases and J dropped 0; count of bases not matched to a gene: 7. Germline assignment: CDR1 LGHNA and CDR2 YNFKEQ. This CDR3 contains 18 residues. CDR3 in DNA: TGTGCCAGCAGCCAGCTGACACTAGCGGGGTCGAACACCGGGGAGCTGTTTTTT. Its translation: CASSQLTLAGSNTGELFF.

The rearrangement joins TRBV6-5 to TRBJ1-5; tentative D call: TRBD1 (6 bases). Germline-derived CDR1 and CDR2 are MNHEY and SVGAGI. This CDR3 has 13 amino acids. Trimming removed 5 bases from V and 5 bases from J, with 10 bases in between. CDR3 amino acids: CASSRQAHQPQHF. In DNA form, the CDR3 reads TGTGCCAGCAGTCGACAGGCACATCAGCCCCAGCATTTT.

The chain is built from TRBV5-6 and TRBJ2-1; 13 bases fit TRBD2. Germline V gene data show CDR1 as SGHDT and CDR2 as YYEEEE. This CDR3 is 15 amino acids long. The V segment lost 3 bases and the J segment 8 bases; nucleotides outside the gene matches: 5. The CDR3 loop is CASSSGTSGTDEQFF. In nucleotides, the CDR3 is TGTGCCAGCAGCTCCGGGACTAGCGGGACCGATGAGCAGTTCTTC.

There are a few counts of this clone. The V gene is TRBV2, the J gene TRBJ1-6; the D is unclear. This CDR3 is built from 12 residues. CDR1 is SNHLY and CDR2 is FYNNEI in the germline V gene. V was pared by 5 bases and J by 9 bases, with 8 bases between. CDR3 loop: CASSTSGSPLHF. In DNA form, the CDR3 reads TGTGCCAGCAGTACCTCCGGTTCACCCCTCCACTTT.

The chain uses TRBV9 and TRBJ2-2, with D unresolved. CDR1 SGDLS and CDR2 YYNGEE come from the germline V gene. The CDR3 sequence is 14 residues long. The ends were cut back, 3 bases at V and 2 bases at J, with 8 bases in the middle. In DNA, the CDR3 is TGTGCCAGCAGCGCTCGAGAAAACACCGGGGAGCTGTTTTTT. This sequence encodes CASSARENTGELFF.

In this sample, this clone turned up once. In nucleotides, the CDR3 is TGTGCCAGCACCTTCGGAGGACGCTCCTCCTACAATGAGCAGTTCTTC. This sequence encodes CASTFGGRSSYNEQFF. The V call is TRBV5-6, the J call TRBJ2-1; D may be TRBD2 (5 bases). CDR1 SGHDT and CDR2 YYEEEE come from the germline V gene. The CDR3 covers 16 residues. The V end lost 6 bases, the J end lost 0 bases, and 16 bases lay between the germline ends. The whole variable domain, remainder taken from reference TRBV5-6 and TRBJ2-1, is DAGVTQSPTHLIKTRGQQVTLRCSPKSGHDTVSWYQQALGQGPQFIFQYYEEEERQRGNFPDRFSGHQFPNYSSELNVNALLLGDSALYLCASTFGGRSSYNEQFFGPGTRLTVL.

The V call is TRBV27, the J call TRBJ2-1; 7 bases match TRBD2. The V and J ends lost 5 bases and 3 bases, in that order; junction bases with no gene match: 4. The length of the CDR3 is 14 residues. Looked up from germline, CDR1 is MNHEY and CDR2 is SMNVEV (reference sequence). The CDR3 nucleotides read TGTGCCAGCAGTCCCCGGGACTACTACAATGAGCAGTTCTTC. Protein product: CASSPRDYYNEQFF.

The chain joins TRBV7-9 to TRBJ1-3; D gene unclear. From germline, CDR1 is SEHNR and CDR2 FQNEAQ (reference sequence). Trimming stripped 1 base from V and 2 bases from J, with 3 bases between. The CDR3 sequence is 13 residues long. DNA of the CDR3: TGTGCCAGCAGCTTAGTAGCTGGAAACACCATATATTTT. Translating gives CASSLVAGNTIYF.